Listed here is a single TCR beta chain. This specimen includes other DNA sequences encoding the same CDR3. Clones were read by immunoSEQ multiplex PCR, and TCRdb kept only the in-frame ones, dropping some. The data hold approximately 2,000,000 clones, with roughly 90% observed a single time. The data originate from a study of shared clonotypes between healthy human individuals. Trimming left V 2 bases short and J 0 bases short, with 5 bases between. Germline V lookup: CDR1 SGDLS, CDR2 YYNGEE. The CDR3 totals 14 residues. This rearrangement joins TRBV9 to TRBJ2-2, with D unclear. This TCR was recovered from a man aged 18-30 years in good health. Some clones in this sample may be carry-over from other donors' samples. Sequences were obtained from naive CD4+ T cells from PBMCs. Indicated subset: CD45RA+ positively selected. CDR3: CASSVSPNTGELFF. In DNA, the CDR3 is TGTGCCAGCAGCGTTTCCCCGAACACCGGGGAGCTGTTTTTT.